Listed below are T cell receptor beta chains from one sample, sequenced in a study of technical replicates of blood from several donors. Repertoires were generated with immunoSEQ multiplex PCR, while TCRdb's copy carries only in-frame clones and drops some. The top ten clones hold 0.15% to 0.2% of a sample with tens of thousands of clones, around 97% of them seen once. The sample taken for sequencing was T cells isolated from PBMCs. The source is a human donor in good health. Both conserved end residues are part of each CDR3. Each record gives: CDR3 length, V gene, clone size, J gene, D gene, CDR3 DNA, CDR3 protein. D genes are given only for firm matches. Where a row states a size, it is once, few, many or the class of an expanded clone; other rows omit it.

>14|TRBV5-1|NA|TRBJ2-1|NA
TGCGCCAGCAGCTACCGGCGGGTTTCGGGTGAGCAGTTCTTC
CASSYRRVSGEQFF
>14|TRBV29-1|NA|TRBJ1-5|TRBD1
TGCAGCGTTACAGCCGGGACAGGGGCTCAGCCCCAGCATTTT
CSVTAGTGAQPQHF
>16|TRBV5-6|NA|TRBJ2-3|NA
TGTGCCAGCAGCTTGGTAATCAGGAAGGGCACAGATACGCAGTATTTT
CASSLVIRKGTDTQYF
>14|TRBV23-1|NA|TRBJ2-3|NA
TGCGCCAGCAGTCCGAGAACCGGTACAGATACGCAGTATTTT
CASSPRTGTDTQYF
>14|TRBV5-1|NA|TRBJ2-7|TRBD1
TGCGCCAGCAGCACCGGGACAGGAGCATACGAGCAGTACTTC
CASSTGTGAYEQYF
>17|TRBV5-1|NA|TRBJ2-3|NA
TGCGCCAGCAGCCTACCAAATCGTACGATCCGCACAGATACGCAGTATTTT
CASSLPNRTIRTDTQYF
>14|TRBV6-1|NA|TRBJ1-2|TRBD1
TGTGCCAGCAGTGAACAGGGGGCATTTCAAGGCTACACCTTC
CASSEQGAFQGYTF
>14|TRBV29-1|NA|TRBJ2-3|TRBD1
TGCAGCGTTCCGACAGGGGTGGGGACAGATACGCAGTATTTT
CSVPTGVGTDTQYF
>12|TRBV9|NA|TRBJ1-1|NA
TGTGCCAGCAGCGTATCCGGGACTGAAGCTTTCTTT
CASSVSGTEAFF
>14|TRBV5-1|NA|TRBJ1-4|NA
TGCGCCAGCAGCTTAAAAGGGAGGGACGAAAAACTGTTTTTT
CASSLKGRDEKLFF
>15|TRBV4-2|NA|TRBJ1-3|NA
TGTGCCAGCAGCCAAGTCAGATCCCCTGGAAACACCATATATTTT
CASSQVRSPGNTIYF
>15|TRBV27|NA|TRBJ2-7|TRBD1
TGTGCCAGCAGTTGGACAGGGAGACCTCTCTACGAGCAGTACTTC
CASSWTGRPLYEQYF
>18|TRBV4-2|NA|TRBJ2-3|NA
TGTGCCAGCAGCCAATCCGCGGTCGGGACAAAGATAACAGATACGCAGTATTTT
CASSQSAVGTKITDTQYF
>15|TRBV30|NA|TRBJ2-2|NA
TGTGCCTGGATGGCAGGGGCCTCGAACACCGGGGAGCTGTTTTTT
CAWMAGASNTGELFF
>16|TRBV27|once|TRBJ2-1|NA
TGTGCCAGCAGTTTCCACCGGGTTGTCTCCTACAATGAGCAGTTCTTC
CASSFHRVVSYNEQFF
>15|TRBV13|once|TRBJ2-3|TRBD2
TGTGCCAGCAGCTGGACTAGCGGGGATCCAGATACGCAGTATTTT
CASSWTSGDPDTQYF
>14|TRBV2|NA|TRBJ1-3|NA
TGTGCCAACCAACCCACAGACTCTGGAAACACCATATATTTT
CANQPTDSGNTIYF
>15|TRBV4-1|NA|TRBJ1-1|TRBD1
TGCGCCAGCAGCCAAGATGAGGGGACAGGGGTGGAAGCTTTCTTT
CASSQDEGTGVEAFF
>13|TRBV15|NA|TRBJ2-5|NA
TGTGCCACCAGCAGAGATCAACAAGAGACCCAGTACTTC
CATSRDQQETQYF
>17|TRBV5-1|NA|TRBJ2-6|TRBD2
TGCGCCAGCAGCCCCAGGGAGGGCCCCTCTGGGGCCAACGTCCTGACTTTC
CASSPREGPSGANVLTF
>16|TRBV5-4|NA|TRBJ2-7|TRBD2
TGTGCCAGCAGCGCCGGACTAGCGGGGAGCTCCTACGAGCAGTACTTC
CASSAGLAGSSYEQYF
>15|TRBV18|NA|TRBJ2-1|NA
TGTGCCAGCTCACTCGACCCCTTACTCAGGGGTGAGCAGTTCTTC
CASSLDPLLRGEQFF
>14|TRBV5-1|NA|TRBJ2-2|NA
TGCGCCAGCAGCTTGGCCAGGGCTACCGGGGAGCTGTTTTTT
CASSLARATGELFF
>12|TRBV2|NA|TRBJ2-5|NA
TGTGCCAGCAGTGGAGAGAGGGAGACCCAGTACTTC
CASSGERETQYF
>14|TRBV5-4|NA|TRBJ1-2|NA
TGTGCCAGCAGCGGCGGACAGCGCCATAATGGCTACACCTTC
CASSGGQRHNGYTF
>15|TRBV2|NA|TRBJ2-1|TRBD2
TGTGCCAGCAGTCGGACTAGCGGAAGGTCCAATGAGCAGTTCTTC
CASSRTSGRSNEQFF
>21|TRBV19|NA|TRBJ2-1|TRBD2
TGTGCCAGTAGTCCGCGGACTAGCGGGAGATTGAGCACAAGCTCCTACAATGAGCAGTTCTTC
CASSPRTSGRLSTSSYNEQFF
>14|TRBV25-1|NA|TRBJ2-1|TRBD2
TGTGCCAGCAAGCGGCTAGCGGGAGAGGGTGAGCAGTTCTTC
CASKRLAGEGEQFF
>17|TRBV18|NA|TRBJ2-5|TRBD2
TGTGCCAGCTCACCACCCGACAGCCTAGCGGTCCAAGAGACCCAGTACTTC
CASSPPDSLAVQETQYF
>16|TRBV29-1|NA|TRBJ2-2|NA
TGCAGCGTTGAACGCCCCTCGGCAGAACTTGGGCGGGAGCTGTTTTTT
CSVERPSAELGRELFF
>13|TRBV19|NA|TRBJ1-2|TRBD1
TGTGCTAGTAGATCGGACAGGGGGCCCCCACAATTTTTC
CASRSDRGPPQFF
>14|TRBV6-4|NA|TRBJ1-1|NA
TGTGCCAGCAAGGGGGTTTGGGAGAACACTGAAGCTTTCTTT
CASKGVWENTEAFF
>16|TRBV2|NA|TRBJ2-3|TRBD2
TGTGCCAGCAGGTATCTAGCGGGACGGGAATCAGATACGCAGTATTTT
CASRYLAGRESDTQYF
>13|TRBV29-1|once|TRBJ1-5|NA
TGCAGCGTTGGGTGGGACACAAATCAGCCCCAGCATTTT
CSVGWDTNQPQHF
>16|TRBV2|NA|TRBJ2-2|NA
TGTGCCAGCACCCTTGATGGGAGTCTGCGCACCGGGGAGCTGTTTTTT
CASTLDGSLRTGELFF
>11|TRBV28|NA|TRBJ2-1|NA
TGTGCCAGCAGTCCCGACAATGAGCAGTTCTTC
CASSPDNEQFF
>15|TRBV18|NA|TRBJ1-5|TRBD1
TGTGCCAGCTCAGACCCAGGGGGCACTGGTCAGCCCCAGCATTTT
CASSDPGGTGQPQHF
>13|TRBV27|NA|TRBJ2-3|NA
TGTGCCAGCAGTTTATTCCCCGGAGATACGCAGTATTTT
CASSLFPGDTQYF
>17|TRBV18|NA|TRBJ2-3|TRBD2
TGTGCCAGCTCGAATAAGAAGGCGGGAGAGAGCACAGATACGCAGTATTTT
CASSNKKAGESTDTQYF
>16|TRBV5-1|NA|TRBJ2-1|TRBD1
TGCGCCAGCAGCTTGGCCGTAAGAGGACAGGGGAATGAGCAGTTCTTC
CASSLAVRGQGNEQFF
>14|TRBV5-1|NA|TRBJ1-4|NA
TGCGCCAGCAGCTTGCAAGGGGTTAATGAAAAACTGTTTTTT
CASSLQGVNEKLFF
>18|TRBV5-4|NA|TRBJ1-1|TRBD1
TGTGCCAGCAGCTCACCGACAGGGGTCTTGAATTTCTACACTGAAGCTTTCTTT
CASSSPTGVLNFYTEAFF
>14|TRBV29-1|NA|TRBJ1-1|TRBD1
TGCAGCGTTGCTTTCACAGGGGGCTACACTGAAGCTTTCTTT
CSVAFTGGYTEAFF
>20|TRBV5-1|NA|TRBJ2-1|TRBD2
TGCGCCAGCAGCTTGGTAGGTCGAGCGGGAGATGGTAGGCCCTACAATGAGCAGTTCTTC
CASSLVGRAGDGRPYNEQFF
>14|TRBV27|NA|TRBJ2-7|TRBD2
TGTGCCAGCAGTTTTGGCGGGAGCTCCTACGAGCAGTACTTC
CASSFGGSSYEQYF
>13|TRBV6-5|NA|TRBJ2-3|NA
TGTGCCAGCAGTCAACGACTTGCTGATACGCAGTATTTT
CASSQRLADTQYF
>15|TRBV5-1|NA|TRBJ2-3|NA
TGCGCCAGCAGCTTGGCTCTCAGGGAAGGAGATACGCAGTATTTT
CASSLALREGDTQYF